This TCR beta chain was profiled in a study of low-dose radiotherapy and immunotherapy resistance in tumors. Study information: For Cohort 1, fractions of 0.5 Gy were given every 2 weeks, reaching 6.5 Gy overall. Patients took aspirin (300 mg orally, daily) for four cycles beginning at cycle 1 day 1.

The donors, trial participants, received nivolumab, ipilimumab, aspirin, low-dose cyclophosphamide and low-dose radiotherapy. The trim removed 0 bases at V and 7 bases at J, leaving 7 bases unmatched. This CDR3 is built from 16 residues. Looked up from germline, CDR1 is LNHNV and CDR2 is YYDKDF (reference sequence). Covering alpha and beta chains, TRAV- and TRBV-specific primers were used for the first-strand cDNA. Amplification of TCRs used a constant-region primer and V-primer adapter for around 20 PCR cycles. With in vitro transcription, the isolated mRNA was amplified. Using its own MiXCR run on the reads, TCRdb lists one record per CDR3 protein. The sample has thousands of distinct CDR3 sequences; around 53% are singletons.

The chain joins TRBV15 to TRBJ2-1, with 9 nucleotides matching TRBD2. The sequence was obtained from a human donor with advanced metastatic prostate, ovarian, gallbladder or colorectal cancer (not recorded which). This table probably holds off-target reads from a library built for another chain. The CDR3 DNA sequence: TGTGCCACCAGCAGAGATAAGGGGACTAGCACGAATGAGCAGTTCTTC. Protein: CATSRDKGTSTNEQFF.